Shown below are 10 T cell receptor beta chains from a single sample sequenced in a study of cytomegalovirus exposure and HLA in healthy donors. In the PCR, 60 Vbeta and 13 Jbeta primers were used. Generated by immunoSEQ multiplex PCR, the TCRdb table keeps only in-frame clones and is missing some. The sample consists of some 150,000 clones, approximately 81% of them appearing once. Sequenced sample: PBMCs. The receptors derive from a woman aged 25 to 39 in good health and CMV-seropositive.

The rearrangement links TRBV6-5 to TRBJ1-2; TRBD1 agrees at 7 bases. The V segment lost 6 bases and the J segment 4 bases; nucleotides outside the gene matches: 5. The CDR3 contains 13 residues. The V gene's germline CDR1 is MNHEY and CDR2 SVGAGI. CDR3 loop: CASSPTGIYGYTF. CDR3 nucleotides: TGTGCCAGCAGCCCGACAGGGATCTATGGCTACACCTTC.

This chain uses TRBV6-1 with TRBJ1-3; D is possibly TRBD1 (5 bases). This CDR3 is 15 amino acids long. Germline-derived CDR1 and CDR2 are MNHNS and SASEGT. Trimming shortened V by 5 bases and J by 0 bases, and 11 bases separated the two germline ends. CDR3: CASSFTGSSGNTIYF. The CDR3 DNA follows: TGTGCCAGCAGTTTTACAGGAAGCTCTGGAAACACCATATATTTT.

This chain links TRBV15 with TRBJ2-7, with D perhaps matching TRBD2 (5 bases). Germline assignment: CDR1 LNHNV and CDR2 YYDKDF (reference sequence). The CDR3 is 16 amino acids. With 0 bases removed from V and 0 bases from J, the gap between germline ends came to 12 bases. CDR3 loop: CATSREGDVSSYEQYF. CDR3 nucleotides: TGTGCCACCAGCAGAGAGGGAGACGTAAGCTCCTACGAGCAGTACTTC.

The chain uses TRBV2 and TRBJ2-7, with a weak D call TRBD1 (6 bases). This CDR3 comprises 14 residues. Germline CDR1 is SNHLY and CDR2 is FYNNEI. Trimming took off 10 bases at V and 0 bases at J, with 16 bases between the two ends. In DNA form, the CDR3 reads TGTGCCACCCGCCGGGACATCTTCTCCTACGAGCAGTACTTC. This codes for CATRRDIFSYEQYF.

The chain uses TRBV6-6 and TRBJ2-2; D might be TRBD2 (5 bases). Germline V gene data show CDR1 as MNHNY and CDR2 as SVGAGI (reference sequence). The germline V and J ends were trimmed by 2 bases and 8 bases, with 12 bases remaining between them. This CDR3 spans 14 amino acids. The CDR3 coding sequence is TGTGCCAGCAGTTACCCGACCGAGGGTGGGGAGCTGTTTTTT. It is translated as CASSYPTEGGELFF.

A word on this clone: Other DNA sequences in this sample translate to the same CDR3. V and J are TRBV18 and TRBJ2-6; 8 nucleotides line up with TRBD1. CDR1 and CDR2 (germline): KGHSH, LQKENI. Germline trimming cut 2 bases from V and 0 bases from J; bases unmatched to any gene: 9. The CDR3 totals 19 residues. The CDR3 here is CASSPSPGGLRSGANVLTF. CDR3 sequence (DNA): TGTGCCAGCTCACCATCGCCAGGGGGCCTACGCTCTGGGGCCAACGTCCTGACTTTC.

Ten or more counts support this clone. The chain has TRBV6-5 and TRBJ1-2; a possible D gene is TRBD1 (5 bases). CDR1 MNHEY and CDR2 SVGAGI come from the germline V gene. Trimming left V 0 bases short and J 6 bases short, with 11 bases between. This CDR3 has 14 residues. CDR3 residues: CASSYSAGLHGYTF. In DNA, the CDR3 is TGTGCCAGCAGTTACTCGGCAGGGTTACATGGCTACACCTTC.

This chain joins TRBV5-6 and TRBJ1-6, with 7 nucleotides matching TRBD1. This CDR3 comprises 16 residues. V shed 4 bases and J 2 bases; nucleotides not matched to a gene: 6. The germline gives CDR1 SGHDT, CDR2 YYEEEE. The CDR3 here is CASSQDRSPYNSPLHF. In DNA form, the CDR3 reads TGTGCCAGCAGCCAGGACAGGTCCCCCTATAATTCACCCCTCCACTTT.

This chain links TRBV5-1 with TRBJ2-3; TRBD1 aligns across 11 bases. CDR1 is SGHRS and CDR2 is YFSETQ in the germline V gene. V trimming: 3 bases; J trimming: 6 bases; junction bases outside the gene matches: 6. The length of the CDR3 is 15 residues. The CDR3 reads CASSSGQGGADTQYF. For the CDR3, the DNA is TGCGCCAGCAGCTCGGGACAGGGGGGAGCGGATACGCAGTATTTT.

The rearrangement joins TRBV5-3 to TRBJ1-2; 8 bases align to TRBD1. TRBV5-3 is noted as an ORF with a role that remains uncertain. The length of the CDR3 is 11 residues. Trimming at V came to 4 bases and at J to 10 bases, leaving 3 bases not matched to a gene. DNA of the CDR3: TGTGCCAGAAGCGCGGGACAGGCCTACACCTTC. As protein: CARSAGQAYTF.